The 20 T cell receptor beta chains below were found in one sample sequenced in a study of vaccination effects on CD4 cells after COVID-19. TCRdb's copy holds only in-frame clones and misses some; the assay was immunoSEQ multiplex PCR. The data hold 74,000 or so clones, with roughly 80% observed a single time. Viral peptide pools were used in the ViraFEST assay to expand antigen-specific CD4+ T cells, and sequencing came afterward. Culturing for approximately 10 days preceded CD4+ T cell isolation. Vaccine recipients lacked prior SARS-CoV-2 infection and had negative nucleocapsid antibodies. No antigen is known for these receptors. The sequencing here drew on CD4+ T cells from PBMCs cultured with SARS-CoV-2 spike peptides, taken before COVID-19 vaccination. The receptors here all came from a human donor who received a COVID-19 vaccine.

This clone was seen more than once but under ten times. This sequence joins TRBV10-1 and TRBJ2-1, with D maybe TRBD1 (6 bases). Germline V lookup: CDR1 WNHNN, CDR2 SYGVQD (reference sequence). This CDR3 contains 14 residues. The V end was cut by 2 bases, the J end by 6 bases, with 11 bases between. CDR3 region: CASSESGQLNEQFF. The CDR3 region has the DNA TGCGCCAGCAGTGAGAGCGGACAGCTCAATGAGCAGTTCTTC.

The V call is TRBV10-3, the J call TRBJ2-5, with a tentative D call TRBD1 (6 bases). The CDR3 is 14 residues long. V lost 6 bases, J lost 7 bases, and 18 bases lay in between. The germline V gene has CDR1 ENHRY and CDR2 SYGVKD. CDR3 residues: CAISGGQGNATQYF. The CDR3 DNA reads TGTGCCATCAGCGGCGGGCAGGGGAACGCGACCCAGTACTTC.

The CDR3 loop reads CASSPQGTVSGANVLTF. CDR3 sequence (DNA): TGTGCCAGCAGCCCACAGGGAACCGTCAGTGGGGCCAACGTCCTGACTTTC. The chain employs TRBV3-1 (or the pseudogene TRBV3-2) and TRBJ2-6; TRBD1 is a possible D gene (6 bases). The germline V gene encodes CDR1 LGHDT and CDR2 YNNKEL (reference sequence). V dropped 4 bases and J dropped 3 bases, with 16 bases sitting between them. CDR3 length: 17 amino acids.

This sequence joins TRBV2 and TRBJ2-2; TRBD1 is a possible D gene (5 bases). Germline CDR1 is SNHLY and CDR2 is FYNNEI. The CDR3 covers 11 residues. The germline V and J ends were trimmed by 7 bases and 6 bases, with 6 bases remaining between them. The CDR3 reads CASKGSGELFF. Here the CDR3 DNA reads TGTGCCAGCAAGGGGTCCGGGGAGCTGTTTTTT.

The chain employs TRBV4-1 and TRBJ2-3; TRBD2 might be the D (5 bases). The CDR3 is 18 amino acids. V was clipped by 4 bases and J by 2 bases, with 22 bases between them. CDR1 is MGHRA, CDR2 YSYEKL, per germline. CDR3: CASSRLMAGLENTDTQYF. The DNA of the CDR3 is TGCGCCAGCAGCCGCCTCATGGCGGGCCTCGAAAACACAGATACGCAGTATTTT.

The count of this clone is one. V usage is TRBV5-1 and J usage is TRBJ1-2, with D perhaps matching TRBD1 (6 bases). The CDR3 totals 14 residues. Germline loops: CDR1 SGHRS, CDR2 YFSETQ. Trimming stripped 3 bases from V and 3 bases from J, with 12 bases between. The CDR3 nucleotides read TGCGCCAGCAGCTCCCTGGCAGGGGACTATGGCTACACCTTC. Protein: CASSSLAGDYGYTF.

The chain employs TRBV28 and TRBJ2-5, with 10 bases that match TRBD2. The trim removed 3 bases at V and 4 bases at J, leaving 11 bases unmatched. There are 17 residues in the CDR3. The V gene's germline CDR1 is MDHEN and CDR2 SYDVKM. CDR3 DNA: TGTGCCAGCAGTTTGACTAGCGGGCCTACCGGGCCAGAGACCCAGTACTTC. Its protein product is CASSLTSGPTGPETQYF.

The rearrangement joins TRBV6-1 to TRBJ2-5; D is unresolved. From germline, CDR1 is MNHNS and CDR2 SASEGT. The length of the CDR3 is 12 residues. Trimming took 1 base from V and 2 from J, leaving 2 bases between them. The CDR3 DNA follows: TGTGCCAGCAGTGAAGTGCAAGAGACCCAGTACTTC. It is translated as CASSEVQETQYF.

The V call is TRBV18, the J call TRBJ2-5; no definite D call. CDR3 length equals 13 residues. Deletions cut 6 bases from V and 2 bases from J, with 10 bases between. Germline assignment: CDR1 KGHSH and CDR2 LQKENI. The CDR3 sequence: CASSAGYQETQYF. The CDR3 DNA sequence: TGTGCCAGCTCGGCTGGGTATCAAGAGACCCAGTACTTC.

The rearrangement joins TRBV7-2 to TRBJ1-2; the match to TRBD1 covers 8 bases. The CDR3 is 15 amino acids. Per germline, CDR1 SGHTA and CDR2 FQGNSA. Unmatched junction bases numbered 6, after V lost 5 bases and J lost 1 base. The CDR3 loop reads CASSGRQGINYGYTF. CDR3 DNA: TGTGCCAGCAGCGGGCGACAGGGGATTAACTATGGCTACACCTTC.

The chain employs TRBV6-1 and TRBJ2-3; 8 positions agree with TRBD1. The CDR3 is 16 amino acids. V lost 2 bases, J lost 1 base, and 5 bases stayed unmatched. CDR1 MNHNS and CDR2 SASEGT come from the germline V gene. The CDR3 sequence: CASSEPQGVGTDTQYF. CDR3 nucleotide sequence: TGTGCCAGCAGTGAACCACAGGGGGTAGGCACAGATACGCAGTATTTT.

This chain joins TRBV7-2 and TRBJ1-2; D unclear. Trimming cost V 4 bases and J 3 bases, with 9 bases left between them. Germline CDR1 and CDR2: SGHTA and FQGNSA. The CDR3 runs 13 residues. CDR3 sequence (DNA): TGTGCCAGCAGCTATGACTCCTACTATGGCTACACCTTC. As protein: CASSYDSYYGYTF.

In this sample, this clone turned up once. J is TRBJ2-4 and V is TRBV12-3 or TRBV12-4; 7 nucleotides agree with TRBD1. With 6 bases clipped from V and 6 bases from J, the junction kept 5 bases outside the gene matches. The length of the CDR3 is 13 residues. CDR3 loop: CASSPYRGNIQYF. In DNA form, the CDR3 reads TGTGCCAGCAGCCCATACAGGGGAAACATTCAGTACTTC.

The CDR3, as DNA: TGTGCCAGCAGTTTATGGGGGTTCGATAGCACAGATACGCAGTATTTT. Residues: CASSLWGFDSTDTQYF. This chain joins TRBV27 and TRBJ2-3; tentatively, D is TRBD1 or TRBD2 (5 bases each). This CDR3 comprises 16 residues. Trimming took off 1 base at V and 0 bases at J, with 11 bases between the two ends. The germline gives CDR1 MNHEY, CDR2 SMNVEV (reference sequence).

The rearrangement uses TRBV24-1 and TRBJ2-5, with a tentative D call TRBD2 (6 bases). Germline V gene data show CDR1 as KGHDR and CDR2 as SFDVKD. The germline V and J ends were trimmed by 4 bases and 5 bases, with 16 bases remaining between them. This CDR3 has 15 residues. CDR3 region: CATSDPTSLFETQYF. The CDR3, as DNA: TGTGCCACCAGTGACCCAACTAGCTTATTCGAGACCCAGTACTTC.

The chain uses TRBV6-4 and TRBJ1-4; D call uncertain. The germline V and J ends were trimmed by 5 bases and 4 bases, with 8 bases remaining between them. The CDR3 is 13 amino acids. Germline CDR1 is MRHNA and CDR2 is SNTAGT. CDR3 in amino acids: CASSPTFNEKLFF. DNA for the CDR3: TGTGCCAGCAGTCCTACGTTTAATGAAAAACTGTTTTTT.

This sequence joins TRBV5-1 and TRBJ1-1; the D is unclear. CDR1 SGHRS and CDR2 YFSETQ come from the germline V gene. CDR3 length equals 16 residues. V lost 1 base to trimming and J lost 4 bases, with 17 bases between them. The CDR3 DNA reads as TGCGCCAGCAGCTTGTTAGTCGGGGTAGTTTCCACTGAAGCTTTCTTT. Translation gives CASSLLVGVVSTEAFF.

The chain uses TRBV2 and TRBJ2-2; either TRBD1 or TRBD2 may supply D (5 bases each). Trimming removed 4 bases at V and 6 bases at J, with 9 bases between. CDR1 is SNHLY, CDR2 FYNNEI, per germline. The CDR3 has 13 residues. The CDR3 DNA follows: TGTGCCAGCAGTGCCTCGGGACCCGGGGAGCTGTTTTTT. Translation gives CASSASGPGELFF.

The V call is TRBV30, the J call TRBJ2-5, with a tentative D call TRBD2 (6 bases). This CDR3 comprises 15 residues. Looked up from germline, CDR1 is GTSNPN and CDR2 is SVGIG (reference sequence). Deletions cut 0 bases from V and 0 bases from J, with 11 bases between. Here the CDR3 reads CAWSVGSGNQETQYF. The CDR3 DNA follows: TGTGCCTGGAGTGTAGGTAGCGGTAACCAAGAGACCCAGTACTTC.

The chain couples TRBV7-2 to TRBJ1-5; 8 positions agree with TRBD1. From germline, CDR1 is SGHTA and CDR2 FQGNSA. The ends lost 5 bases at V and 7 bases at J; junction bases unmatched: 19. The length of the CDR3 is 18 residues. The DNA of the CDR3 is TGTGCCAGCAGCCCTATATCCTCAACAGGGGGTAGGAGGCAGCCCCAGCATTTT. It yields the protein CASSPISSTGGRRQPQHF.